What follows are 32 T cell receptor beta chains derived from one specimen sequenced in a study of long-term antiretroviral therapy in people with HIV. The immunoSEQ assay was v3.0, run at survey level. Clones were sequenced by immunoSEQ multiplex PCR, and TCRdb holds only the in-frame ones, with some missing. Of tens of thousands of clones in the sample, about 96% are singletons; the top ten hold 7% to 9%. The material sequenced was unsorted PBMCs, taken 6.3 years after starting antiretroviral therapy. The receptors shown here come from a man aged 25-40 years with HIV.

V usage is TRBV4-3 and J usage is TRBJ2-5; the D gene could be TRBD1 or TRBD2 (5 bases each). Germline assignment: CDR1 LGHNA and CDR2 YSLEER. The CDR3 spans 15 residues. V lost 0 bases and J lost 2, with 10 bases in between. The CDR3 nucleotides are TGCGCCAGCAGCCAAGATTATTGGGGGCAAGAGACCCAGTACTTC. It specifies CASSQDYWGQETQYF.

The chain combines TRBV5-1 with TRBJ2-2; D gene ambiguous. The CDR3 totals 15 residues. CDR1 is SGHRS, CDR2 YFSETQ, per germline. The V end lost 3 bases, the J end lost 6 bases, and 15 bases lay between the germline ends. CDR3 coding DNA: TGCGCCAGCAGCTCCACCCCTTTAGGGCCCGGGGAGCTGTTTTTT. This translates into CASSSTPLGPGELFF.

This clone was recorded once. V gene TRBV27 combines with J gene TRBJ1-5; 7 bases fit TRBD1. After removal of 1 base from V and 3 bases from J, the junction contained 3 bases not matched to a gene. Per the germline V gene, CDR1 is MNHEY and CDR2 is SMNVEV (reference sequence). CDR3 length equals 15 residues. As DNA, the CDR3 is TGTGCCAGCAGTTTATACGGGACAGCCAATCAGCCCCAGCATTTT. This codes for CASSLYGTANQPQHF.

The chain links TRBV7-6 to TRBJ2-7; D perhaps matches TRBD1 (6 bases). Germline CDR1 is SGHVS and CDR2 is FNYEAQ. The V and J ends lost 2 bases and 0 bases respectively, with 11 bases between them. The CDR3 extends over 15 amino acids. Here the CDR3 DNA reads TGTGCCAGCAGCTTAAGCACAGGGAGCTCCTACGAGCAGTACTTC. The encoded protein is CASSLSTGSSYEQYF.

The chain carries TRBV2 and TRBJ1-1; D is possibly TRBD1 (6 bases). Germline assignment: CDR1 SNHLY and CDR2 FYNNEI. The CDR3 extends over 12 amino acids. The V end was cut by 7 bases, the J end by 4 bases, with 10 bases between. DNA of the CDR3: TGTGCCAGCACAGGGGTGGGCACTGAAGCTTTCTTT. Translated: CASTGVGTEAFF. Filled out from reference TRBV2 and TRBJ1-1, the complete variable domain reads EPEVTQTPSHQVTQMGQEVILRCVPISNHLYFYWYRQILGQKVEFLVSFYNNEISEKSEIFDDQFSVERPDGSNFTLKIRSTKLEDSAMYFCASTGVGTEAFFGQGTRLTVV.

This rearrangement joins TRBV30 to TRBJ1-2, with 9 positions matching TRBD1. Trimming removed 1 base from V and 4 bases from J; junction bases left unmatched: 7. The CDR3 totals 15 residues. From germline, CDR1 is GTSNPN and CDR2 SVGIG (reference sequence). The DNA for the CDR3 is TGTGCCTGGAGTGAAGGGACAGGGCTCCTCTATGGCTACACCTTC. Encoded protein: CAWSEGTGLLYGYTF.

The chain combines TRBV6-1 with TRBJ2-7; 7 nucleotides match TRBD1. The CDR3 is 17 residues long. With V trimmed by 1 base and J by 1 base, 10 bases remained unmatched. The germline V gene encodes CDR1 MNHNS and CDR2 SASEGT. The DNA of the CDR3 is TGTGCCAGCAGTGAAGTGTTCGGACAGGCGACGTCCTACGAGCAGTACTTC. Translating gives CASSEVFGQATSYEQYF.

This clone was recorded only once. This chain links TRBV7-8 with TRBJ2-7, with TRBD1 as a possible D gene (5 bases). V was pared by 4 bases and J by 4 bases, with 14 bases between. The CDR3 is 14 amino acids. In germline, CDR1 is SGHVS, CDR2 FQNEAQ. CDR3 sequence reads: CASSYQQDAYEQYF. The CDR3 DNA is TGTGCCAGCAGCTACCAACAGGACGCGTACGAGCAGTACTTC.

V is TRBV4-3 and J is TRBJ1-3, with D unresolved. V shed 4 bases and J shed 0 bases, with 10 bases lying between them. The length of the CDR3 is 15 residues. Germline lookup yields CDR1 LGHNA and CDR2 YSLEER. The CDR3 sequence: CASSPVGTSGNTIYF. The CDR3 DNA sequence: TGCGCCAGCAGCCCCGTCGGTACCTCTGGAAACACCATATATTTT.

The V gene is TRBV4-3, the J gene TRBJ2-7, with D possibly called TRBD1 or TRBD2 (5 bases each). Trimming shortened V by 4 bases and J by 2 bases, and 15 bases separated the two germline ends. This CDR3 has 15 amino acids. CDR1 and CDR2 from the germline V gene are LGHNA and YSLEER. This chain's CDR3 is CASSPGRDYPYEQYF. DNA of the CDR3: TGCGCCAGCAGCCCGGGACGCGACTATCCCTACGAGCAGTACTTC.

This sequence joins TRBV13 and TRBJ2-1; the match to TRBD2 covers 12 bases. J lost 15 bases, V lost 4 bases, and 7 bases had no gene match. This CDR3 has 13 residues. The germline V gene has CDR1 PRHDT and CDR2 FYEKMQ (reference sequence). Here the CDR3 DNA reads TGTGCCAGCAGCTCCCGACTAGCGGGAGAGTGGTTCTTC. It translates to CASSSRLAGEWFF.

This clone has a single count. The CDR3 coding sequence is TGTGCCAGCTGGGACCCGGATGTCTTTGGCTACACCTTC. Protein sequence: CASWDPDVFGYTF. V gene TRBV28 combines with J gene TRBJ1-2; D possibly corresponds to TRBD1 (5 bases). The CDR3 length is 13 residues. CDR1 and CDR2 from the germline V gene are MDHEN and SYDVKM. V gave up 8 bases and J gave up 7 bases, with 17 bases separating them.

The chain joins TRBV6-4 to TRBJ2-2; 10 bases are shared with TRBD1. Germline CDR1 MRHNA, CDR2 SNTAGT. This CDR3 is 14 amino acids long. After removal of 2 bases from V and 6 bases from J, the junction contained 0 bases not matched to a gene. CDR3 in amino acids: CASSDGQGAGELFF. In DNA form, the CDR3 reads TGTGCCAGCAGTGACGGACAGGGGGCCGGGGAGCTGTTTTTT.

This chain links TRBV7-9 with TRBJ2-3, with D possibly matching TRBD2 (7 bases). V gave up 6 bases and J gave up 5 bases, with 18 bases separating them. CDR1 is SEHNR, CDR2 FQNEAQ, per germline (reference sequence). The CDR3 totals 15 residues. The CDR3 here is CASSSDRLAQDTQYF. Written as DNA, the CDR3 is TGTGCCAGCAGTTCGGACAGACTAGCACAAGATACGCAGTATTTT.

The chain couples TRBV5-1 to TRBJ2-5; TRBD1 is a possible D gene (5 bases). This CDR3 has 17 amino acids. V gave up 2 bases and J gave up 1 base, with 18 bases separating them. From germline, CDR1 is SGHRS and CDR2 YFSETQ. CDR3 region: CASSLGHPTLLQETQYF. CDR3 sequence (DNA): TGCGCCAGCAGCTTAGGACACCCGACCCTCCTCCAAGAGACCCAGTACTTC. The full variable domain, in which reference TRBV5-1 and TRBJ2-5 provide the parts outside the CDR3, is KAGVTQTPRYLIKTRGQQVTLSCSPISGHRSVSWYQQTPGQGLQFLFEYFSETQRNKGNFPGRFSGRQFSNSRSEMNVSTLELGDSALYLCASSLGHPTLLQETQYFGPGTRLLVL.

About this clone itself: This sample also contains other DNA sequences that code for the same CDR3. The chain couples TRBV6-5 to TRBJ2-1, with no clear D. The CDR3 runs 14 residues. Germline V gene sequence: CDR1 MNHEY, CDR2 SVGAGI. V was cut by 0 bases and J by 4 bases, with 7 bases left in between. CDR3 nucleotide sequence: TGTGCCAGCAGTTACTCGTCGGAATACAATGAGCAGTTCTTC. Residues: CASSYSSEYNEQFF.

V gene TRBV20-1 combines with J gene TRBJ1-2, with D possibly being TRBD1 (6 bases). The CDR3 spans 11 residues. V was shortened by 4 bases and J by 6 bases, with 9 bases between the two germline ends. CDR1 DFQATT and CDR2 SNEGSKA come from the germline V gene (reference sequence). The CDR3 reads CSANRVDGYTF. The CDR3 bases are TGCAGTGCTAACAGGGTGGATGGCTACACCTTC.

The rearrangement uses TRBV6-6 and TRBJ2-3, with TRBD1 identical over 7 bases. This CDR3 comprises 14 residues. Losses at the gene ends were 6 bases for V and 2 bases for J; bases not matched to a gene: 5. Germline V lookup: CDR1 MNHNY, CDR2 SVGAGI (reference sequence). The CDR3 loop reads CASSRGQLTDTQYF. In DNA, the CDR3 is TGTGCCAGCAGCCGGGGACAGCTCACAGATACGCAGTATTTT.

The chain combines TRBV5-5 with TRBJ2-7, with D tentatively TRBD1 (6 bases). CDR1 and CDR2 from the germline V gene are SGHKS and YYEKEE (reference sequence). This CDR3 is built from 14 residues. The V and J ends lost 2 bases and 7 bases respectively, with 16 bases between them. The DNA for the CDR3 is TGTGCCAGCAGCTTCCTGACAGCCAGGGGAGAGCAGTACTTC. Protein sequence: CASSFLTARGEQYF. The whole variable domain, remainder taken from reference TRBV5-5 and TRBJ2-7, is DAGVTQSPTHLIKTRGQQVTLRCSPISGHKSVSWYQQVLGQGPQFIFQYYEKEERGRGNFPDRFSARQFPNYSSELNVNALLLGDSALYLCASSFLTARGEQYFGPGTRLTVT.

This clone appeared once. This rearrangement joins TRBV11-2 to TRBJ2-3, with D possibly TRBD2 on 5 matching bases. V lost 0 bases and J 11 bases, leaving 9 bases between the germline ends. The CDR3 runs 12 residues. CDR1 is SGHAT, CDR2 FQNNGV, per germline. The CDR3 DNA sequence: TGTGCCAGCAGCTTAGAACTCGGGGAGCAGTATTTT. The encoded protein is CASSLELGEQYF.

The chain has TRBV30 and TRBJ2-7, with D possibly being TRBD2 (6 bases). V was clipped by 2 bases and J by 3 bases, with 14 bases between them. The CDR3 sequence is 14 residues long. CDR1 is GTSNPN, CDR2 SVGIG, per germline (reference sequence). The CDR3 region is CAWSRGNGNYEQYF. DNA of the CDR3: TGTGCCTGGAGTCGGGGGAATGGCAACTACGAGCAGTACTTC.

This sequence joins TRBV7-2 and TRBJ2-7; 9 nucleotides match TRBD1. The ends lost 5 bases at V and 6 bases at J; junction bases unmatched: 2. The germline V gene encodes CDR1 SGHTA and CDR2 FQGNSA. This CDR3 spans 12 amino acids. Here the CDR3 DNA reads TGTGCCAGCAGCAAGACAGGGGGCGAGCAGTACTTC. It specifies CASSKTGGEQYF.

The chain uses TRBV19 and TRBJ2-7, with D hard to call. The germline V gene has CDR1 LNHDA and CDR2 SQIVND (reference sequence). V was clipped by 5 bases and J by 0 bases, with 11 bases between them. The CDR3 has 14 amino acids. CDR3 loop: CASSSAHNSYEQYF. The CDR3 DNA reads as TGTGCCAGTAGTTCGGCACACAACTCCTACGAGCAGTACTTC.

This clone was counted a single time. J is TRBJ2-7 and V is TRBV9; 7 positions agree with TRBD2. The V gene's germline CDR1 is SGDLS and CDR2 YYNGEE. The CDR3 extends over 15 amino acids. The ends lost 0 bases at V and 4 bases at J; junction bases unmatched: 7. The CDR3 DNA sequence: TGTGCCAGCAGCGTAGGGTCGGCGGGGGATTACGAGCAGTACTTC. Translating it yields CASSVGSAGDYEQYF.

The table lists this clone with a count of one. The rearrangement joins TRBV7-9 to TRBJ2-7; 7 positions agree with TRBD1. CDR1 and CDR2 from the germline V gene are SEHNR and FQNEAQ (reference sequence). J gave up 7 bases and V 6 bases, and 9 bases lay outside the gene matches. This CDR3 has 13 amino acids. This chain's CDR3 is CASSNRGFGEQYF. The DNA for the CDR3 is TGTGCCAGCAGTAACAGGGGCTTTGGGGAGCAGTACTTC.

The chain combines TRBV30 with TRBJ2-3; D possibly uses TRBD1 or TRBD2 (5 bases each). The V end was cut by 0 bases, the J end by 1 base, with 14 bases between. The CDR3 runs 16 residues. Germline V gene sequence: CDR1 GTSNPN, CDR2 SVGIG (reference sequence). The CDR3 DNA is TGTGCCTGGAGTGTACGCAGGGAGTTAGGCACAGATACGCAGTATTTT. This gives the protein CAWSVRRELGTDTQYF. The full variable domain, rest sourced from reference TRBV30 and TRBJ2-3, is SQTIHQWPATLVQPVGSPLSLECTVEGTSNPNLYWYRQAAGRGLQLLFYSVGIGQISSEVPQNLSASRPQDRQFILSSKKLLLSDSGFYLCAWSVRRELGTDTQYFGPGTRLTVL.

The chain carries TRBV9 and TRBJ1-1; D possibly corresponds to TRBD1 (6 bases). V shed 4 bases and J shed 1 base, with 11 bases lying between them. The CDR3 runs 14 residues. The germline CDR1 and CDR2 sequences are SGDLS and YYNGEE. Here the CDR3 reads CASSTQGSNTEAFF. The DNA of the CDR3 is TGTGCCAGCAGCACCCAGGGGTCGAACACTGAAGCTTTCTTT.

The CDR3 nucleotides read TGTGCCAGCGGGAGAGAATTAAACACCGGGGAGCTGTTTTTT. It is translated as CASGRELNTGELFF. The V call is TRBV2, the J call TRBJ2-2; weak D call: TRBD2 (5 bases). The germline gives CDR1 SNHLY, CDR2 FYNNEI. The CDR3 is 14 amino acids. Trimming took 8 bases from V and 2 from J, leaving 12 bases between them. Combining the CDR3 with reference TRBV2 and TRBJ2-2 gives the whole variable domain EPEVTQTPSHQVTQMGQEVILRCVPISNHLYFYWYRQILGQKVEFLVSFYNNEISEKSEIFDDQFSVERPDGSNFTLKIRSTKLEDSAMYFCASGRELNTGELFFGEGSRLTVL.

This clone came up once. The chain uses TRBV7-3 and TRBJ2-4; unclear D gene. This CDR3 is 18 amino acids long. Germline CDR1 and CDR2: SGHTA and FQGTGA. V lost 8 bases and J 0 bases, leaving 23 bases between the germline ends. CDR3 DNA sequence: TGTGCCAGCTCACTCCTCCGGCCCACGGCCTTAGCCAAAAACATTCAGTACTTC. It encodes CASSLLRPTALAKNIQYF. The full variable domain, its missing parts supplied by reference TRBV7-3 and TRBJ2-4, is GAGVSQTPSNKVTEKGKYVELRCDPISGHTALYWYRQSLGQGPEFLIYFQGTGAADDSGLPNDRFFAVRPEGSVSTLKIQRTERGDSAVYLCASSLLRPTALAKNIQYFGAGTRLSVL.

This rearrangement joins TRBV11-2 to TRBJ1-1; 12 bases match TRBD1. Germline CDR1 is SGHAT and CDR2 is FQNNGV. There are 15 residues in the CDR3. Losses at the gene ends were 4 bases for V and 4 bases for J; bases not matched to a gene: 4. The chain's CDR3 is CASSWGQGAGTEAFF. The CDR3 DNA sequence: TGTGCCAGCAGCTGGGGACAGGGGGCGGGCACTGAAGCTTTCTTT. Looking up the rest from reference TRBV11-2 and TRBJ1-1 gives the full variable domain: EAGVAQSPRYKIIEKRQSVAFWCNPISGHATLYWYQQILGQGPKLLIQFQNNGVVDDSQLPKDRFSAERLKGVDSTLKIQPAKLEDSAVYLCASSWGQGAGTEAFFGQGTRLTVV.

The chain has TRBV5-1 and TRBJ2-6; D not resolved. Germline CDR1 is SGHRS and CDR2 is YFSETQ. The CDR3 covers 15 residues. Between the trimmed V and J ends, which lost 2 bases and 0 bases, there was a span of 6 bases. CDR3 nucleotides: TGCGCCAGCAGCTTAACTACCTCTGGGGCCAACGTCCTGACTTTC. It translates to CASSLTTSGANVLTF.

V gene TRBV5-4 combines with J gene TRBJ1-1; the D is unclear. V shed 2 bases and J shed 1 base, with 6 bases lying between them. This CDR3 is built from 13 residues. From germline, CDR1 is SGHNT and CDR2 YYREEE (reference sequence). The CDR3 coding sequence is TGTGCCAGCAGCTTTTTCGCGAACACTGAAGCTTTCTTT. Translation: CASSFFANTEAFF.